Below, 11 T cell receptor beta chains from the same sample are listed, as sequenced in a study of shared clonotypes between healthy human individuals. Profiled with immunoSEQ multiplex PCR; TCRdb holds only in-frame clones, not every one. Among 1.5 million to 2.5 million clones listed, about 95% were seen once. CD45RO-negative CD8 cells positively selected for CCR7 made up the naive population, which excluded terminally differentiated effector memory CD45RA+ cells. The sample consisted of naive CD8+ T cells sorted from blood. The receptors were sampled from a man younger than 35 in good health.

In the case of this clone: This specimen includes other DNA sequences encoding the same CDR3. J is TRBJ2-7 and V is TRBV4-1; D remains unclear. Deletions cut 3 bases from V and 1 base from J, with 7 bases between. The CDR3 has 13 amino acids. Germline values: CDR1 MGHRA, CDR2 YSYEKL. The CDR3 DNA is TGCGCCAGCAGCCAGGTGCGATCCTACGAGCAGTACTTC. Residues: CASSQVRSYEQYF.

V and J are TRBV6-1 and TRBJ1-4; no firm D call. The germline V gene has CDR1 MNHNS and CDR2 SASEGT. This CDR3 region has 14 residues. The CDR3 coding sequence is TGTGCATCTACCGACGGGAACTTAATCAGGCGGCTGTTTTTT. Translation: CASTDGNLIRRLFF.

V and J are TRBV27 and TRBJ2-1; TRBD2 aligns across 8 bases. With 5 bases clipped from V and 6 bases from J, the junction kept 12 bases outside the gene matches. This CDR3 is 16 amino acids long. Germline CDR1 reads MNHEY; CDR2 reads SMNVEV (reference sequence). The CDR3: CASSPSGTSGFNEQFF. The CDR3 DNA follows: TGTGCCAGCAGTCCTTCCGGAACTAGCGGTTTCAATGAGCAGTTCTTC.

The chain couples TRBV10-1 to TRBJ2-7; D remains ambiguous. The germline CDR1 and CDR2 sequences are WNHNN and SYGVQD (reference sequence). With 2 bases removed from V and 0 bases from J, the gap between germline ends came to 11 bases. The CDR3 has 15 amino acids. CDR3 bases: TGCGCCAGCAGTGAGGGCGGCCCCAGCTCCTACGAGCAGTACTTC. Its translation: CASSEGGPSSYEQYF.

The chain employs TRBV7-8 and TRBJ2-3; D may be TRBD2 (6 bases). The CDR3 spans 15 residues. Looked up from germline, CDR1 is SGHVS and CDR2 is FQNEAQ. Trimming stripped 3 bases from V and 4 bases from J, with 14 bases between. The CDR3 coding sequence is TGTGCCAGCAGCTTTGCCCCTAGCGTTTCAGATACGCAGTATTTT. Protein: CASSFAPSVSDTQYF.

Comment on this clone: The sample contains more than one DNA sequence encoding this CDR3. This chain connects TRBV28 to TRBJ2-1; unclear D gene. Trimming removed 6 bases from V and 0 bases from J, with 12 bases in between. This CDR3 has 15 residues. Germline-derived CDR1 and CDR2 are MDHEN and SYDVKM. The CDR3 DNA reads TGTGCCAGCAGCCTCGGATCTAGCTCCTACAATGAGCAGTTCTTC. Encoded protein: CASSLGSSSYNEQFF.

This chain joins TRBV7-9 and TRBJ2-7; D perhaps matches TRBD2 (7 bases). V was cut by 10 bases and J by 1 base, with 17 bases left in between. The CDR3 spans 14 residues. CDR1 is SEHNR and CDR2 is FQNEAQ in the germline V gene (reference sequence). The CDR3, as DNA: TGTGCCACCGGGGGGCTAGCGGATTCCTACGAGCAGTACTTC. This encodes CATGGLADSYEQYF.

The V gene is TRBV30, the J gene TRBJ2-1; tentative D call: TRBD2 (6 bases). V shed 0 bases and J shed 3 bases, with 15 bases lying between them. The CDR3 covers 16 residues. In germline, CDR1 is GTSNPN, CDR2 SVGIG (reference sequence). The CDR3 nucleotides are TGTGCCTGGAGTGTGGTCCGGGGGAGTTTCTACAATGAGCAGTTCTTC. It translates to CAWSVVRGSFYNEQFF.

About this clone itself: Other DNA sequences in this sample translate to the same CDR3. The chain employs TRBV27 and TRBJ2-3; D gene uncertain. V dropped 5 bases and J dropped 6 bases, with 9 bases sitting between them. CDR3 length: 12 residues. Germline loops: CDR1 MNHEY, CDR2 SMNVEV (reference sequence). CDR3 region: CASSLPGDTQYF. CDR3 sequence (DNA): TGTGCCAGCAGTCTTCCGGGTGATACGCAGTATTTT.

This chain links TRBV30 with TRBJ1-5, with 8 nucleotides matching TRBD1. With V trimmed by 6 bases and J by 6 bases, 7 bases remained unmatched. CDR1 is GTSNPN, CDR2 SVGIG, per germline (reference sequence). CDR3 size: 13 residues. This CDR3 reads CACNGQGGQPQHF. The CDR3 DNA reads as TGTGCCTGCAACGGACAGGGTGGTCAGCCCCAGCATTTT.

Regarding this clone: The sample has other DNA sequences that encode this CDR3 too. The V and J genes are TRBV28 and TRBJ2-1; no firm D call. The CDR3 totals 10 residues. V gave up 6 bases and J gave up 7 bases, with 4 bases separating them. The germline V gene has CDR1 MDHEN and CDR2 SYDVKM. The CDR3 spells CASSSNEQFF. The DNA for the CDR3 is TGTGCCAGCAGCAGTAATGAGCAGTTCTTC.